The 25 T cell receptor beta chains below come from one sample, sequenced in a study of cytomegalovirus exposure and HLA in healthy donors (dated by TCRdb to the late 2010s). The library was made by the immunoSEQ multiplex PCR assay. For the multiplex PCR, a mixture combining 60 forward primers for TCR Vbeta segments and 13 reverse primers for TCR Jbeta segments was used. TCRdb obtained this table from immuneACCESS and retained in-frame rearrangements with V and J assigned. These tables miss some clones; where compared with another copy, unresolved V genes account for less than half of the shortfall, and the remainder is unexplained. The table for this sample lists 77,000 or so clones; over 70% of them were counted only once. 7% to 9% of the sample comes from the top ten. The sample was PBMCs. The receptors here all came from a woman aged 40 to 55 in good health and CMV-seronegative.

V usage is TRBV29-1 and J usage is TRBJ2-3; D is unresolved. This CDR3 region has 13 residues. The V and J ends lost 2 bases and 0 bases respectively, with 6 bases between them. Germline V gives CDR1 SQVTM, CDR2 ANQGSEA. CDR3 nucleotide sequence: TGCAGCGTTGAACCTCGGAGCACAGATACGCAGTATTTT. This codes for CSVEPRSTDTQYF.

The gene calls are TRBV27 and TRBJ1-6; D gene ambiguous. In germline, CDR1 is MNHEY, CDR2 SMNVEV (reference sequence). Trimming pared 6 bases from V and 0 bases from J, leaving 9 bases between. This CDR3 is 15 amino acids long. The DNA of the CDR3 is TGTGCCAGCAGGTTAGATAGCTCCTATAATTCACCCCTCCACTTT. It specifies CASRLDSSYNSPLHF.

The V and J genes are TRBV7-3 and TRBJ2-5, with 7 bases fitting TRBD1. J was trimmed by 2 bases and V by 4 bases; bases with no gene match: 7. The CDR3 covers 15 residues. The germline gives CDR1 SGHTA, CDR2 FQGTGA. CDR3: CASSSGTALQETQYF. CDR3 DNA sequence: TGTGCCAGCAGCTCCGGGACAGCCCTGCAAGAGACCCAGTACTTC. Variable domain in full (rest from reference TRBV7-3 and TRBJ2-5): GAGVSQTPSNKVTEKGKYVELRCDPISGHTALYWYRQSLGQGPEFLIYFQGTGAADDSGLPNDRFFAVRPEGSVSTLKIQRTERGDSAVYLCASSSGTALQETQYFGPGTRLLVL.

The chain joins TRBV2 to TRBJ2-7; 14 positions agree with TRBD2. CDR1 SNHLY and CDR2 FYNNEI come from the germline V gene. The V segment lost 5 bases and the J segment 6 bases; nucleotides outside the gene matches: 6. The CDR3 is 15 amino acids. The CDR3 sequence is CASSQPGTSGSEQYF. Here the CDR3 DNA reads TGTGCCAGCAGTCAACCTGGGACTAGCGGGAGCGAGCAGTACTTC.

The V and J genes are TRBV15 and TRBJ2-5, with D possibly TRBD1 on 6 matching bases. The DNA end favors TRBJ2-7, so the J call may be wrong. Per germline, CDR1 LNHNV and CDR2 YYDKDF (reference sequence). CDR3 length: 19 amino acids. The CDR3 DNA is TGTGCCACCAGCAGAGATCTTTCCCTACAGGGCCTATTAACCTACGAGCAGTACTTC. Amino acid sequence: CATSRDLSLQGLLTYEQYF.

The V call is TRBV27, the J call TRBJ2-1, with 11 bases fitting TRBD2. V lost 5 bases and J lost 7; bases outside the gene matches: 16. The CDR3 loop spans 18 amino acids. Per the germline V gene, CDR1 is MNHEY and CDR2 is SMNVEV (reference sequence). The CDR3 DNA sequence: TGTGCCAGCAGTCCCCCTAAGGCCTTAGCGGGAGGGCCTAATGAGCAGTTCTTC. It encodes CASSPPKALAGGPNEQFF.

The rearrangement uses TRBV10-3 and TRBJ2-3; 13 positions agree with TRBD2. CDR1 and CDR2 from the germline V gene are ENHRY and SYGVKD. Losses at the gene ends were 2 bases for V and 2 bases for J; bases not matched to a gene: 4. The CDR3 extends over 17 amino acids. The CDR3 loop is CAISEGLAGAATDTQYF. As DNA, the CDR3 is TGTGCCATCAGTGAGGGACTAGCGGGGGCTGCCACAGATACGCAGTATTTT.

J is TRBJ1-1 and V is TRBV5-1; 10 bases line up with TRBD1. The CDR3 consists of 17 residues. CDR1 and CDR2 from the germline V gene are SGHRS and YFSETQ. With V trimmed by 4 bases and J by 2 bases, 11 bases remained unmatched. The CDR3 loop reads CASSPSPGQGVNTEAFF. The DNA of the CDR3 is TGCGCCAGCAGCCCCAGCCCAGGACAGGGGGTAAACACTGAAGCTTTCTTT.

This clone turned up a few times. V gene TRBV2 combines with J gene TRBJ1-1; D not certain. The CDR3 consists of 12 residues. V was pared by 7 bases and J by 4 bases, with 10 bases between. The germline CDR1 and CDR2 sequences are SNHLY and FYNNEI. CDR3 loop: CASIQQPTEAFF. The CDR3 coding sequence is TGTGCCAGCATACAACAGCCCACTGAAGCTTTCTTT.

The chain has TRBV7-2 and TRBJ1-1, with D unclear. The germline V and J ends were trimmed by 1 base and 1 base, with 7 bases remaining between them. This CDR3 is built from 14 residues. Germline V gene data show CDR1 as SGHTA and CDR2 as FQGNSA. Written as DNA, the CDR3 is TGTGCCAGCAGCTTAGTATTTAAGAACACTGAAGCTTTCTTT. Its protein is CASSLVFKNTEAFF.

This chain joins TRBV29-1 and TRBJ1-3, with a weak D call TRBD1 (5 bases). V lost 2 bases to trimming and J lost 7 bases, with 12 bases between them. Germline CDR1 reads SQVTM; CDR2 reads ANQGSEA. CDR3 length: 13 residues. CDR3 loop: CSVELGDWNTIYF. CDR3 nucleotide sequence: TGCAGCGTTGAATTGGGGGACTGGAACACCATATATTTT. The whole variable domain, remainder taken from reference TRBV29-1 and TRBJ1-3, is SAVISQKPSRDICQRGTSLTIQCQVDSQVTMMFWYRQQPGQSLTLIATANQGSEATYESGFVIDKFPISRPNLTFSTLTVSNMSPEDSSIYLCSVELGDWNTIYFGEGSWLTVV.

CDR3 sequence: CAWWGPGKSTNTEAFF. For the CDR3, the DNA is TGTGCCTGGTGGGGGCCGGGGAAGTCGACGAACACTGAAGCTTTCTTT. V usage is TRBV30 and J usage is TRBJ1-1; D may be TRBD1 (6 bases). Trimming removed 5 bases from V and 1 base from J, with 20 bases in between. Germline-derived CDR1 and CDR2 are GTSNPN and SVGIG (reference sequence). This CDR3 comprises 16 residues.

The chain links TRBV5-8 to TRBJ2-5; TRBD2 matches at 13 bases. V was pared by 4 bases and J by 7 bases, with 10 bases of the junction left unmatched. The CDR3 is 16 residues long. Germline V gives CDR1 SGHTS, CDR2 YDEGEE. The CDR3 DNA sequence: TGTGCCAGCAGCCCTCCTGGACTAGCGGGGGCAGGGACCCAGTACTTC. Translating it yields CASSPPGLAGAGTQYF.

The chain recombines TRBV7-2 with TRBJ2-7; 9 bases align to TRBD1. This CDR3 has 13 amino acids. Looked up from germline, CDR1 is SGHTA and CDR2 is FQGNSA. V was clipped by 5 bases and J by 7 bases; unmatched bases: 6. The CDR3 nucleotides are TGTGCCAGCAGCCTAGGACAGGGGTGGGAGCAGTACTTC. This codes for CASSLGQGWEQYF.

This chain links TRBV6-6 with TRBJ1-1; 8 bases are a match to TRBD1. This CDR3 comprises 15 residues. CDR1 is MNHNY, CDR2 SVGAGI, per germline (reference sequence). The trim removed 2 bases at V and 6 bases at J, leaving 8 bases unmatched. The CDR3 sequence is CASSYPGTGKPEAFF. Written as DNA, the CDR3 is TGTGCCAGCAGTTACCCCGGGACAGGCAAACCTGAAGCTTTCTTT.

This rearrangement joins TRBV7-2 to TRBJ1-5; 11 bases match TRBD1. The CDR3 totals 15 residues. CDR1 SGHTA and CDR2 FQGNSA come from the germline V gene. With V trimmed by 5 bases and J by 6 bases, 6 bases remained unmatched. CDR3 in DNA: TGTGCCAGCAGCCCCTGGACAGGGGGCGGTCAGCCCCAGCATTTT. Translating it yields CASSPWTGGGQPQHF.

The genes are TRBV9 and TRBJ2-5; 11 bases agree with TRBD2. There are 16 residues in the CDR3. The ends lost 3 bases at V and 7 bases at J; junction bases unmatched: 11. In germline, CDR1 is SGDLS, CDR2 YYNGEE. CDR3: CASSGTGTSGATTQYF. In DNA form, the CDR3 reads TGTGCCAGCAGCGGTACCGGGACTAGCGGAGCTACGACCCAGTACTTC.

The V call is TRBV11-3, the J call TRBJ2-1, with D possibly matching TRBD1 (6 bases). Germline values: CDR1 SGHNT, CDR2 YENEEA. The CDR3 spans 13 residues. V lost 1 base to trimming and J lost 15 bases, with 16 bases between them. The CDR3 DNA sequence: TGTGCCAGCAGCTTAGGCCCGGGGCAGGGGCGGTTCTTC. Residues: CASSLGPGQGRFF.

This clone was picked up a small number of times. The chain carries TRBV7-3 and TRBJ2-3, with 8 bases aligning to TRBD2. This CDR3 contains 14 residues. V shed 6 bases, J shed 6 bases, and the junction held 8 bases outside the gene matches. The germline V gene has CDR1 SGHTA and CDR2 FQGTGA. The CDR3 region is CASRPGLDGDTQYF. The CDR3, as DNA: TGTGCCAGCAGACCGGGACTAGACGGGGATACGCAGTATTTT.

Concerning this clone itself: At the DNA level, this CDR3 is encoded by other sequences in the same sample as well. The rearrangement uses TRBV6-4 and TRBJ2-3, with D possibly TRBD2 on 6 matching bases. Trimming left V 0 bases short and J 0 bases short, with 7 bases between. The CDR3 loop spans 15 amino acids. Germline loops: CDR1 MRHNA, CDR2 SNTAGT. CDR3 sequence: CASSDSAGSTDTQYF. The CDR3 DNA reads TGTGCCAGCAGTGACTCCGCGGGGAGCACAGATACGCAGTATTTT.

This clone came up a few times. The V and J genes are TRBV7-2 and TRBJ2-2, with 8 bases lining up with TRBD1. Germline values: CDR1 SGHTA, CDR2 FQGNSA. V was clipped by 4 bases and J by 0 bases; unmatched bases: 7. There are 17 residues in the CDR3. The CDR3 spells CASSSPQGATNTGELFF. The CDR3 DNA is TGTGCCAGCAGCTCCCCTCAGGGGGCGACGAACACCGGGGAGCTGTTTTTT.

This clone was detected only a few times. The chain employs TRBV28 and TRBJ2-1; D not resolved. This CDR3 has 17 amino acids. Germline V gene data show CDR1 as MDHEN and CDR2 as SYDVKM. The V and J ends lost 3 bases and 1 base respectively, with 16 bases between them. CDR3 amino acids: CASSFPPTLRSYNEQFF. The DNA for the CDR3 is TGTGCCAGCAGTTTCCCCCCGACTTTACGATCCTACAATGAGCAGTTCTTC.

The V gene is TRBV2, the J gene TRBJ2-1; weak D call: TRBD1 (8 bases). V was pared by 7 bases and J by 7 bases, with 20 bases between. CDR3 size: 15 residues. Germline assignment: CDR1 SNHLY and CDR2 FYNNEI. CDR3 loop: CASKKQGGSRNEQFF. The DNA of the CDR3 is TGTGCCAGCAAAAAACAGGGGGGGAGTCGGAATGAGCAGTTCTTC.

This clone was counted a few times. The chain uses TRBV7-2 and TRBJ2-3; D is unclear. The CDR3 loop spans 12 amino acids. V lost 1 base to trimming and J lost 12 bases, with 11 bases between them. Germline V lookup: CDR1 SGHTA, CDR2 FQGNSA. The CDR3 sequence is CASSLDMSRQYF. The CDR3 DNA sequence: TGTGCCAGCAGCTTAGATATGTCTAGACAGTATTTT.

The chain joins TRBV7-2 to TRBJ2-1, with 8 bases matching TRBD2. The CDR3 is 17 residues long. Germline V gene lookup returns CDR1 SGHTA and CDR2 FQGNSA. Trimming cost V 2 bases and J 2 bases; bases outside gene matches: 8. In nucleotides, the CDR3 is TGTGCCAGCAGCTTAATCCCGGCGGGAGGTCCCTACAATGAGCAGTTCTTC. Its translation: CASSLIPAGGPYNEQFF.